This T cell receptor beta chain was documented in a study of cytomegalovirus exposure and HLA in healthy donors. Study context: The Caucasian-associated ancestry cluster contained about 80% of the approximately 400 genotyped donors.

In regard to this clone: Its target is unknown.

PCR used 60 Vbeta primers and 13 Jbeta primers. Sequencing was performed with immunoSEQ multiplex PCR; in TCRdb, only in-frame clones are kept and a portion is missing. The listing contains 100,000 to 150,000 clones. Study-level results: TRBV6-2, TRBV6-3 and some other V segments were unresolvable in 87-base-pair reads.

The CDR3 has 13 residues. Germline values: CDR1 MGHDK, CDR2 SYGVNS. V was trimmed by 4 bases and J by 7 bases, leaving 13 bases between them. The chain is built from TRBV25-1 and TRBJ1-2; perhaps TRBD1 as D (5 bases). The receptor's source is a man younger than 45 in good health and CMV-seronegative. Sequencing input: PBMCs. The CDR3 DNA is TGTGCCAGCAGTGGAGGTGGGGGGTCTGGCTACACCTTC. It translates to CASSGGGGSGYTF.